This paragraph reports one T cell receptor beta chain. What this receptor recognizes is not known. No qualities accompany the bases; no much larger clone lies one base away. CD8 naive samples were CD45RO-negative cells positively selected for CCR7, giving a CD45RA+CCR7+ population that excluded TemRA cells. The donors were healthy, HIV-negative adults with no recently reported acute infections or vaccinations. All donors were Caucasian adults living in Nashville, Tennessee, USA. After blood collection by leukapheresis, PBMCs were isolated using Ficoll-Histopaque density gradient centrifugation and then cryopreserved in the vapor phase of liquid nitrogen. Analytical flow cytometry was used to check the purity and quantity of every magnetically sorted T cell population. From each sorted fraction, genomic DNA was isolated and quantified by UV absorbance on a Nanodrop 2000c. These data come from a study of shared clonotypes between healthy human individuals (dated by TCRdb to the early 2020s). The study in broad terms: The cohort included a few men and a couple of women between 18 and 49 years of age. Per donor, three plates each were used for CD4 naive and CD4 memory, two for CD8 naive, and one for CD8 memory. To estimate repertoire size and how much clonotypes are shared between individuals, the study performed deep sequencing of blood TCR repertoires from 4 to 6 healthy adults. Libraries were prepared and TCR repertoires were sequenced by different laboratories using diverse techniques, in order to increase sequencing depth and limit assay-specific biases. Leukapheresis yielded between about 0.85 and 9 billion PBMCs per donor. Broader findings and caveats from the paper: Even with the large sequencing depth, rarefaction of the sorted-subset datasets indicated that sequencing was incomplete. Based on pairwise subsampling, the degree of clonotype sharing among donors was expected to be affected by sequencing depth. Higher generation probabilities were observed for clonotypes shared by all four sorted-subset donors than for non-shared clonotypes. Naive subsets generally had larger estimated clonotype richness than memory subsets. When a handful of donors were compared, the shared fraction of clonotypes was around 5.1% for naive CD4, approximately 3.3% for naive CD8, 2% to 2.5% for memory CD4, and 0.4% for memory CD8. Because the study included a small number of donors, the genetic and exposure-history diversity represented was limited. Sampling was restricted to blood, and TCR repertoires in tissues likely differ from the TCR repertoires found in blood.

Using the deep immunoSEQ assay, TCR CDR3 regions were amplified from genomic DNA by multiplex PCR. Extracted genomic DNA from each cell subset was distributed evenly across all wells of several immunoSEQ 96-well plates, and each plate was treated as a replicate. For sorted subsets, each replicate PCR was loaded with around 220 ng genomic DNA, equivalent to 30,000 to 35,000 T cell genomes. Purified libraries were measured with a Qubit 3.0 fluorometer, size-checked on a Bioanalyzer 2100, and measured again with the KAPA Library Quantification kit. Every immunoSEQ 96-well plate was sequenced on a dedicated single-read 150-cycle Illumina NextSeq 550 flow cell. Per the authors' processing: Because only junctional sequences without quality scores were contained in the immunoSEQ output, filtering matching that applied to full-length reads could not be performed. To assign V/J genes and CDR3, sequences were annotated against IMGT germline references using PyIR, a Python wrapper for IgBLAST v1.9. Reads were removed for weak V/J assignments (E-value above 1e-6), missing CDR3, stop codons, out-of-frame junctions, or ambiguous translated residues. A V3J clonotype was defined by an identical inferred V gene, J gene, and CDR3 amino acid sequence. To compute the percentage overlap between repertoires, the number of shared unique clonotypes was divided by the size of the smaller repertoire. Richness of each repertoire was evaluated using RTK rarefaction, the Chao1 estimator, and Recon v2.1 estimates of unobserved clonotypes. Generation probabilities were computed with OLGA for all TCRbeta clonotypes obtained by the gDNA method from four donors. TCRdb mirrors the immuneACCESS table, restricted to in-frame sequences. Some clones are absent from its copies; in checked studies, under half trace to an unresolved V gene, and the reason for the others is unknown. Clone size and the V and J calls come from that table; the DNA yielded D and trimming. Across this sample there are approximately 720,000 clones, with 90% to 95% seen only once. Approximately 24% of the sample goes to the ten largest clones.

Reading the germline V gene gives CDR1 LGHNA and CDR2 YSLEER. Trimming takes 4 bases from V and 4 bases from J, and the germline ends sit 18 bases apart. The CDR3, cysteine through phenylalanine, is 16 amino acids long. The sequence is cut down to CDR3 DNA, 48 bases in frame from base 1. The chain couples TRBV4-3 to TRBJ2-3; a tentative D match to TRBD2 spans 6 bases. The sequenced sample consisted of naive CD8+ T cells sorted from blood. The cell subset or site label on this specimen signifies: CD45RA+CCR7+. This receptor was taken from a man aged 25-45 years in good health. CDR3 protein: CASSRGGPRAADTQYF. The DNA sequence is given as TGCGCCAGCAGCCGGGGAGGACCGAGGGCAGCAGATACGCAGTATTTT.